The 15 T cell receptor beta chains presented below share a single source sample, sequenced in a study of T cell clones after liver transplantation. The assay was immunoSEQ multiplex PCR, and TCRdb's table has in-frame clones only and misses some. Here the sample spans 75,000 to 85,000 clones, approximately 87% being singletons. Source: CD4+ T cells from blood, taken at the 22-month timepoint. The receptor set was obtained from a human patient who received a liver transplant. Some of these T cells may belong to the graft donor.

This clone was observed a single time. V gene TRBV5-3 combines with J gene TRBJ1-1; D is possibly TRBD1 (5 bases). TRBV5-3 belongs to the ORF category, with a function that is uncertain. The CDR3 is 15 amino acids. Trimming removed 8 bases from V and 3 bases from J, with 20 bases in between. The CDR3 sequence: CAREGDGVIYTEAFF. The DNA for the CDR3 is TGTGCCAGGGAAGGGGATGGGGTTATTTACACTGAAGCTTTCTTT.

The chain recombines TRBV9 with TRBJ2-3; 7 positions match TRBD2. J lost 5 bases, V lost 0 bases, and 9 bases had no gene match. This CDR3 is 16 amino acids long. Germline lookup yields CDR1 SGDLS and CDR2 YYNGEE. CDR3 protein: CASSVGQNAGVDTQYF. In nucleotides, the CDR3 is TGTGCCAGCAGCGTAGGACAGAACGCGGGGGTAGATACGCAGTATTTT.

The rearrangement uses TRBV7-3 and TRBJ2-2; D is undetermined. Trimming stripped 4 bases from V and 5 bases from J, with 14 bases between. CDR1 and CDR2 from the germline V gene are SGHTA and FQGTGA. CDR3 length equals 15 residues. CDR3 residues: CASSSGPPKTGELFF. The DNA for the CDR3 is TGTGCCAGCAGCTCGGGCCCCCCAAAAACCGGGGAGCTGTTTTTT. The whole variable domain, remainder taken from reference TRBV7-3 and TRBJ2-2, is GAGVSQTPSNKVTEKGKYVELRCDPISGHTALYWYRQSLGQGPEFLIYFQGTGAADDSGLPNDRFFAVRPEGSVSTLKIQRTERGDSAVYLCASSSGPPKTGELFFGEGSRLTVL.

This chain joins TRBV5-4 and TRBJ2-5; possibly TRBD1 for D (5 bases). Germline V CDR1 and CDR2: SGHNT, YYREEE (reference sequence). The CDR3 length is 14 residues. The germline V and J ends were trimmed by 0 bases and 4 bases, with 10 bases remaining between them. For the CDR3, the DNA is TGTGCCAGCAGCTTGGCAGGGATGGGAGAGACCCAGTACTTC. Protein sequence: CASSLAGMGETQYF.

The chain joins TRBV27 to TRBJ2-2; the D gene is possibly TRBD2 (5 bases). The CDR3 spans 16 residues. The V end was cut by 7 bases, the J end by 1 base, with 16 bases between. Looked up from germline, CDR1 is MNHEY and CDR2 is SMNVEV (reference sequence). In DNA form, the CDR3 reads TGTGCCAGCAAGTTCGCGTCTGGACTGAACACCGGGGAGCTGTTTTTT. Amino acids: CASKFASGLNTGELFF.

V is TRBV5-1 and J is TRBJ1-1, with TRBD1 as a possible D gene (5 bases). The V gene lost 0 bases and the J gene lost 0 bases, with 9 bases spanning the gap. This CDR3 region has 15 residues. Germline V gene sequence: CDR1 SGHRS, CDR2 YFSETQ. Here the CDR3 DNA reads TGCGCCAGCAGCTTGGTCATGGGGCTGAACACTGAAGCTTTCTTT. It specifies CASSLVMGLNTEAFF.

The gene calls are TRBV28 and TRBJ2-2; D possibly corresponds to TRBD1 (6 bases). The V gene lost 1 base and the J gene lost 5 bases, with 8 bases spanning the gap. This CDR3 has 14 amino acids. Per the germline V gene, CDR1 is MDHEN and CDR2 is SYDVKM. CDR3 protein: CASSLSQGTGELFF. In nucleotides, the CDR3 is TGTGCCAGCAGTTTATCTCAGGGGACCGGGGAGCTGTTTTTT.

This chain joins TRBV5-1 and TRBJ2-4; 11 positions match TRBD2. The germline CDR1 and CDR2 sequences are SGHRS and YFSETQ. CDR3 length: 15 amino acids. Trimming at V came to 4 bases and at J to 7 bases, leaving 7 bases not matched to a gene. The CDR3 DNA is TGCGCCAGCAGCCCGGAACTAGCGGGAGAGAACATTCAGTACTTC. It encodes CASSPELAGENIQYF.

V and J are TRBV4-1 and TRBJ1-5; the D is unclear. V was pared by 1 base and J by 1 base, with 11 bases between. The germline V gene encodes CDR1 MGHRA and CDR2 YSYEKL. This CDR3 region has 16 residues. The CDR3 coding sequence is TGCGCCAGCAGCCAAGGTGAGGTGGGCAGCAATCAGCCCCAGCATTTT. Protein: CASSQGEVGSNQPQHF.

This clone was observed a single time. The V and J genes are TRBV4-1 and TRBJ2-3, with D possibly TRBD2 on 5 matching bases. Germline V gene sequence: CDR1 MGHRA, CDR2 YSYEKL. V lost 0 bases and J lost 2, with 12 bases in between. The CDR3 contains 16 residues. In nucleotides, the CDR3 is TGCGCCAGCAGCCAAGAGCGGGCGGGCAACACAGATACGCAGTATTTT. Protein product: CASSQERAGNTDTQYF.

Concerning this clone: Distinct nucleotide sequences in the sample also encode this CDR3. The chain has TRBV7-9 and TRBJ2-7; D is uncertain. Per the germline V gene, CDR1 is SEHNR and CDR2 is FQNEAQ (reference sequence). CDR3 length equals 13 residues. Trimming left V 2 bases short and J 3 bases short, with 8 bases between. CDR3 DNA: TGTGCCAGCAGCTTAACATCGGGCTACGAGCAGTACTTC. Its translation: CASSLTSGYEQYF.

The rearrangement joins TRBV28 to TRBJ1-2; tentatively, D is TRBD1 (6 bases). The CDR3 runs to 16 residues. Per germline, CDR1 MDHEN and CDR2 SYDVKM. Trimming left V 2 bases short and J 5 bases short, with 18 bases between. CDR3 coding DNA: TGTGCCAGCAGTTTACCAGGGGCCGAGACCCTTTATGGCTACACCTTC. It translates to CASSLPGAETLYGYTF.

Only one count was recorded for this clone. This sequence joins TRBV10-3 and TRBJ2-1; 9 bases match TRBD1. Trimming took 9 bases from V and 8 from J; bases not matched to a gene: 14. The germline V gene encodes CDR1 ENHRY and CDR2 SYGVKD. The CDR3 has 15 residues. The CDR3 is CAMAGSTGGKDEQFF. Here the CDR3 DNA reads TGTGCCATGGCGGGGTCGACAGGGGGTAAGGATGAGCAGTTCTTC.

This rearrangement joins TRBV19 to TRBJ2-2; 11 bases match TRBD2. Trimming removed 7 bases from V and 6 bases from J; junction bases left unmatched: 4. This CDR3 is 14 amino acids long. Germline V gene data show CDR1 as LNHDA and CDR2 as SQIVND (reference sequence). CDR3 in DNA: TGTGCCAGTAATGTAGCGGGAGGGGCCGGGGAGCTGTTTTTT. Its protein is CASNVAGGAGELFF. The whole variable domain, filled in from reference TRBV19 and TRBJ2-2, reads DGGITQSPKYLFRKEGQNVTLSCEQNLNHDAMYWYRQDPGQGLRLIYYSQIVNDFQKGDIAEGYSVSREKKESFPLTVTSAQKNPTAFYLCASNVAGGAGELFFGEGSRLTVL.

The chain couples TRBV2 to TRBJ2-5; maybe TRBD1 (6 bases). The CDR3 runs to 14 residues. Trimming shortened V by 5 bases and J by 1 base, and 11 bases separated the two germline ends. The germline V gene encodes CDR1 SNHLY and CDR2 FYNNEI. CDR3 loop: CASSRQGSQETQYF. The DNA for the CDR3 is TGTGCCAGCAGTAGGCAGGGGAGCCAAGAGACCCAGTACTTC.